This T cell receptor beta chain was recovered during a study of blood T cell repertoires in COVID-19. As for the study in general: Researchers got acute and convalescent COVID-19 samples from the United States, Italy and Spain.

How the authors handled the data: For nucleated cells, counts were estimated from reference gene primer amplification. Here immunoSEQ multiplex PCR was the method, and the copy in TCRdb shows in-frame clones only, minus some. V and J calls and clone size are as listed in that table; D and trimming were resolved from the DNA. The data hold around 63,000 clones, with 85% to 90% observed a single time. Trimming took 7 bases from V and 5 from J; bases not matched to a gene: 8. The CDR3 has 15 amino acids. The germline gives CDR1 MNHEY, CDR2 SVGAGI. The rearrangement links TRBV6-5 to TRBJ2-5, with 12 bases fitting TRBD1. Sequencing was performed on peripheral blood. This sequence originates from a woman aged 55-69 years with COVID-19, enrolled during active disease. CDR3 in DNA: TGTGCCAGCATGTCGGGGGGACAGGGGGCGGAGACCCAGTACTTC. Translated: CASMSGGQGAETQYF.